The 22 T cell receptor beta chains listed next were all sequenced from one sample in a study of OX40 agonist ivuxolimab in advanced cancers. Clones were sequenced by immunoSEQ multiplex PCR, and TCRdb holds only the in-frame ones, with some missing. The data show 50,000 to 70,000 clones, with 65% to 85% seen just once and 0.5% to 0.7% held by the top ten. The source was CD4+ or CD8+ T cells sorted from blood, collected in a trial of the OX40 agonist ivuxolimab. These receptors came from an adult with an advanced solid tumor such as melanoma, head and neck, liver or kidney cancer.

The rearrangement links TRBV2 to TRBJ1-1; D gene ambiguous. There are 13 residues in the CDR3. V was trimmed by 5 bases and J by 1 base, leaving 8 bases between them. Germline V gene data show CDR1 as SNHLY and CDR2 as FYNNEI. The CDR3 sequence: CASSRTGNTEAFF. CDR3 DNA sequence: TGTGCCAGCAGTCGGACGGGGAACACTGAAGCTTTCTTT.

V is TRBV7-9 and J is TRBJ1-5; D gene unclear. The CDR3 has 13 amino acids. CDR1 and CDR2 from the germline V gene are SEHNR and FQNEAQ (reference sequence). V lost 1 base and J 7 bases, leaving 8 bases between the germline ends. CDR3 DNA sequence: TGTGCCAGCAGCTTAGGGGCGCAGCAGCCCCAGCATTTT. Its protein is CASSLGAQQPQHF.

CDR3 bases: TGTGCCAGCTCACCTACTAGCGGGACTTCCTACGAGCAGTACTTC. Amino acid sequence: CASSPTSGTSYEQYF. The chain links TRBV18 to TRBJ2-7, with 10 nucleotides matching TRBD2. The germline gives CDR1 KGHSH, CDR2 LQKENI. Trimming removed 3 bases from V and 1 base from J; junction bases left unmatched: 3. CDR3 size: 15 residues.

CDR3 DNA sequence: TGTGCCAGCAGCAGGGACAGGGGGTTTTACCAAGAGACCCAGTACTTC. This encodes CASSRDRGFYQETQYF. The rearrangement joins TRBV5-6 to TRBJ2-5, with 11 bases matching TRBD1. Germline V gene data show CDR1 as SGHDT and CDR2 as YYEEEE. The V segment lost 4 bases and the J segment 0 bases; nucleotides outside the gene matches: 5. There are 16 residues in the CDR3.

CDR3 DNA sequence: TGTGCCAGCAGTGTGAAGCCGAACACTGAAGCTTTCTTT. It encodes CASSVKPNTEAFF. The chain uses TRBV2 and TRBJ1-1, with D unresolved. Germline V gene sequence: CDR1 SNHLY, CDR2 FYNNEI. CDR3 length equals 13 residues. Trimming left V 4 bases short and J 1 base short, with 7 bases between.

The CDR3 spells CASSLAPKGNSKETQYF. The DNA of the CDR3 is TGCGCCAGCAGCTTGGCCCCGAAGGGAAACTCAAAAGAGACCCAGTACTTC. V gene TRBV5-1 combines with J gene TRBJ2-5; D is unclear. This CDR3 is built from 17 residues. The germline gives CDR1 SGHRS, CDR2 YFSETQ. The V end lost 0 bases, the J end lost 3 bases, and 18 bases lay between the germline ends.

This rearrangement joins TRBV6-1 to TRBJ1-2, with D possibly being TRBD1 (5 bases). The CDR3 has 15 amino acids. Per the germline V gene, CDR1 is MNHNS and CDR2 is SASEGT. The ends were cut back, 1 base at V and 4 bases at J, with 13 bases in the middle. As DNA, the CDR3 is TGTGCCAGCAGTGAAGGGGGGGGTTGGGGCTATGGCTACACCTTC. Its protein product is CASSEGGGWGYGYTF.

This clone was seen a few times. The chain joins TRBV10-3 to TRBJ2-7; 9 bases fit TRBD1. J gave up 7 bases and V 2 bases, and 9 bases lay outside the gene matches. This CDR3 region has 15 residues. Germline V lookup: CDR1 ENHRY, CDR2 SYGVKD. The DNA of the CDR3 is TGTGCCATCAGTGAGGCGACGACAGGGGGGAGGGAGCAGTACTTC. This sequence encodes CAISEATTGGREQYF.

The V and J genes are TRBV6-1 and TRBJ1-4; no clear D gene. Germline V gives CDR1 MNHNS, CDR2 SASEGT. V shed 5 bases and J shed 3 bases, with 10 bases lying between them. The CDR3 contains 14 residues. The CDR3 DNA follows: TGTGCCAGCAGTTCTATGGCTTCTAATGAAAAACTGTTTTTT. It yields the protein CASSSMASNEKLFF.

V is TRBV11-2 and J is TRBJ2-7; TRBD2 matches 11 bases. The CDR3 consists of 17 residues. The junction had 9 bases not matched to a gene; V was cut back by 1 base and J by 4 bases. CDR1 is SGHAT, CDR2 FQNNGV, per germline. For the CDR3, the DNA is TGTGCCAGCAGCTTAGTTCTAGGGACTAGCGGAAGTTACGAGCAGTACTTC. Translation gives CASSLVLGTSGSYEQYF.

The CDR3 sequence is CASSLEGSQPQHF. The DNA for the CDR3 is TGTGCCAGCAGCTTGGAGGGAAGTCAGCCCCAGCATTTT. The chain combines TRBV7-2 with TRBJ1-5; no clear D gene. Per the germline V gene, CDR1 is SGHTA and CDR2 is FQGNSA. The CDR3 extends over 13 amino acids. Trimming stripped 3 bases from V and 6 bases from J, with 9 bases between.

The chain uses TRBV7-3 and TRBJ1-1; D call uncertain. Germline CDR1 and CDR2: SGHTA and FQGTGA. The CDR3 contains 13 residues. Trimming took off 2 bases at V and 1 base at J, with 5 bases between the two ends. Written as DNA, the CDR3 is TGTGCCAGCAGCTTAGTAGAGAACACTGAAGCTTTCTTT. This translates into CASSLVENTEAFF.

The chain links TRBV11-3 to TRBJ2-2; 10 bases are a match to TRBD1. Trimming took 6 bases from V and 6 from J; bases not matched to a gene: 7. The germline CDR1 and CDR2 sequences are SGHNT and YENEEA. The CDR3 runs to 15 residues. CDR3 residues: CASSLRDRGAGELFF. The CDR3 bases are TGTGCCAGCAGTCTCCGGGACAGGGGCGCCGGGGAGCTGTTTTTT.

Here the CDR3 reads CAWRGGGNQPQHF. DNA for the CDR3: TGTGCCTGGAGGGGGGGAGGCAATCAGCCCCAGCATTTT. This chain joins TRBV30 and TRBJ1-5; D possibly corresponds to TRBD1 (5 bases). The CDR3 consists of 13 residues. Germline V gene data show CDR1 as GTSNPN and CDR2 as SVGIG (reference sequence). V shed 3 bases and J shed 2 bases, with 8 bases lying between them.

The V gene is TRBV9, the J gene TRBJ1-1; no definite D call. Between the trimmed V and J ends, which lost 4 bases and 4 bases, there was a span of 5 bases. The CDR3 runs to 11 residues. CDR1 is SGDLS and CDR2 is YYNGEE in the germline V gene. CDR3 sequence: CASSQATEAFF. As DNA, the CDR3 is TGTGCCAGCAGCCAGGCCACTGAAGCTTTCTTT.

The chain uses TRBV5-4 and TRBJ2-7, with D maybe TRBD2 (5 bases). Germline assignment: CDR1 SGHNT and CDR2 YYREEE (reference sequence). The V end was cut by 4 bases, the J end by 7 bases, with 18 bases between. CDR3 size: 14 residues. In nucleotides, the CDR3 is TGTGCCAGCAGCCAGACCGCGACGGCGGGTGAGCAGTACTTC. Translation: CASSQTATAGEQYF. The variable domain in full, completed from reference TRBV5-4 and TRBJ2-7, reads ETGVTQSPTHLIKTRGQQVTLRCSSQSGHNTVSWYQQALGQGPQFIFQYYREEENGRGNFPPRFSGLQFPNYSSELNVNALELDDSALYLCASSQTATAGEQYFGPGTRLTVT.

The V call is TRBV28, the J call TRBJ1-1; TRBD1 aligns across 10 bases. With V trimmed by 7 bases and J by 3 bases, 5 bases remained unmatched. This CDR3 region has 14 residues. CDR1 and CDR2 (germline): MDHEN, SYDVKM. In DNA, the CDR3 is TGTGCCAGCACCTCAGGACAGGGGGACACTGAAGCTTTCTTT. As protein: CASTSGQGDTEAFF.

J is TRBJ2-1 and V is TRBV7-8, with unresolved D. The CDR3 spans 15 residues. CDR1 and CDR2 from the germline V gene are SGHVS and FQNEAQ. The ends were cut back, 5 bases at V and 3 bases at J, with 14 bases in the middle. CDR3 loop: CASSPRRIGYNEQFF. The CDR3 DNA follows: TGTGCCAGCAGCCCCCGGAGAATTGGCTACAATGAGCAGTTCTTC.

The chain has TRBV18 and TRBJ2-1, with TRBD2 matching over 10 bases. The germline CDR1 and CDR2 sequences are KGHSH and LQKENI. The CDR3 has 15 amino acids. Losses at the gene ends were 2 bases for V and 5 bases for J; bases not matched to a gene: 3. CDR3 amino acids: CASSPELAGDNEQFF. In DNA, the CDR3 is TGTGCCAGCTCACCAGAGCTAGCGGGAGACAATGAGCAGTTCTTC.

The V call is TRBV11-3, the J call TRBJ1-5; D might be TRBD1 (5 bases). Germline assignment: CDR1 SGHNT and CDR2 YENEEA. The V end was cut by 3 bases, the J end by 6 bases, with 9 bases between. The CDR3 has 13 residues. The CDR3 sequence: CASSFREGQPQHF. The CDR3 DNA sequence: TGTGCCAGCAGCTTCAGGGAAGGTCAGCCCCAGCATTTT.

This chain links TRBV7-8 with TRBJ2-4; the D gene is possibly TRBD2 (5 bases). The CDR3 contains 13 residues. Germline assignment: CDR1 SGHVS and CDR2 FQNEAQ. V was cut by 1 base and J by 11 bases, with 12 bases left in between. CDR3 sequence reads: CASSLGGRTLQYF. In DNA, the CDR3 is TGTGCCAGCAGCTTAGGTGGGAGAACCCTTCAGTACTTC.

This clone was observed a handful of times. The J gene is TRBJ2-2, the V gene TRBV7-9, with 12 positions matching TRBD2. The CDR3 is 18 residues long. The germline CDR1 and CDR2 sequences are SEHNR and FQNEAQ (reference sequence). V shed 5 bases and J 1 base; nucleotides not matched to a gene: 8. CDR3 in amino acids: CASSLSPLAGGNTGELFF. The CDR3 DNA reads TGTGCCAGCAGCCTCTCCCCACTAGCGGGGGGGAACACCGGGGAGCTGTTTTTT.